Presented here are 16 T cell receptor beta chains from one specimen sequenced in a study of post-analysis software for immune sequencing data. Study-wide findings and caveats: Five TRBV segments occurring more often in patients than controls included TRBV5-6, TRBV5-1 and TRBV20-1.

The antigens these receptors bind are not known. Built from TCR beta cDNA, the libraries had unique molecular identifiers in them. TCRdb fed the PCR reads into MiXCR, producing one record per CDR3 protein. Of roughly 700,000 distinct CDR3 sequences listed, roughly 27% are singletons. The material sequenced was blood. The receptors were sampled from a girl aged 5 to 17 with multiple sclerosis.

This clonotype was counted once. A clone one base away is much larger, so this may be a read error. The rearrangement joins TRBV20-1 to TRBJ2-1; no clear D gene. Germline V gene lookup returns CDR1 DFQATT and CDR2 SNEGSKA (reference sequence). CDR3 length equals 14 residues. The ends were cut back, 1 base at V and 2 bases at J, with 9 bases in the middle. CDR3 loop: CSARVPGPYNEQFF. The CDR3 DNA is TGCAGTGCTAGAGTTCCAGGTCCCTACAATGAGCAGTTCTTC.

CDR3 bases: TGTGCCAGCAGTTCCAAGAACCGGGACAGGAACTACGAGCAGTACTTC. Translating gives CASSSKNRDRNYEQYF. The J gene is TRBJ2-7, the V gene TRBV12-3 or TRBV12-4, with TRBD1 matching over 8 bases. Trimming cost V 4 bases and J 3 bases; bases outside gene matches: 11. The CDR3 is made up of 16 amino acids.

This clonotype turned up a few times. V gene TRBV12-5 combines with J gene TRBJ2-1; 8 bases match TRBD1. CDR1 and CDR2 (germline): LGHNT, FRNRAP. CDR3 size: 14 residues. Here the CDR3 reads CALDDTGGRDEQFF. For the CDR3, the DNA is TGTGCGCTCGATGATACAGGGGGAAGGGATGAGCAGTTCTTC.

The CDR3 DNA reads TGTGCCAGCTCTATATCCAGGACTAGCGGCACAGATACGCAGTATTTT. Protein sequence: CASSISRTSGTDTQYF. The rearrangement joins TRBV18 to TRBJ2-3; 9 nucleotides match TRBD2. Germline-derived CDR1 and CDR2 are KGHSH and LQKENI. V gave up 6 bases and J gave up 1 base; unmatched junction bases: 8. The CDR3 spans 16 residues.

The chain joins TRBV12-3 or TRBV12-4 to TRBJ1-5, with D tentatively TRBD1 (5 bases). Deletions cut 5 bases from V and 3 bases from J, with 5 bases between. The CDR3 extends over 12 amino acids. The CDR3 sequence: CASSGHNQPQHF. Here the CDR3 DNA reads TGTGCCAGCAGTGGACACAATCAGCCCCAGCATTTT.

The genes are TRBV14 and TRBJ1-2; tentatively, D is TRBD1 (6 bases). The CDR3 length is 14 residues. V gave up 4 bases and J gave up 5 bases, with 14 bases separating them. Germline lookup yields CDR1 SGHDN and CDR2 FVKESK. The CDR3: CASSPRAGEYGYTF. In DNA, the CDR3 is TGTGCCAGCAGCCCCCGCGCAGGGGAGTATGGCTACACCTTC.

This clonotype has more than one count but fewer than ten. The V gene is TRBV20-1, the J gene TRBJ2-3, with D maybe TRBD2 (5 bases). The CDR3 covers 17 residues. Germline V CDR1 and CDR2: DFQATT, SNEGSKA (reference sequence). The CDR3 loop is CSERRWKKGWDTDTQYF. CDR3 DNA: TGCAGCGAACGGAGGTGGAAGAAAGGATGGGACACAGATACGCAGTATTTT.

The chain has TRBV27 and TRBJ2-3; D gene uncertain. From germline, CDR1 is MNHEY and CDR2 SMNVEV (reference sequence). With 2 bases removed from V and 5 bases from J, the gap between germline ends came to 11 bases. The CDR3 loop spans 14 amino acids. The CDR3 nucleotides read TGTGCCAGCAGTTTACCGACCCTGGGAGATACGCAGTATTTT. Residues: CASSLPTLGDTQYF.

The chain has TRBV24-1 and TRBJ2-7; D possibly uses TRBD1 or TRBD2 (5 bases each). CDR1 and CDR2 (germline): KGHDR, SFDVKD. Trimming left V 12 bases short and J 0 bases short, with 14 bases between. The CDR3 extends over 13 amino acids. In DNA, the CDR3 is TGTGCCTCGCAAGGGACGGTCTCCTACGAGCAGTACTTC. Protein sequence: CASQGTVSYEQYF.

The chain employs TRBV7-9 and TRBJ2-3; weak D call: TRBD1 (6 bases). The CDR3 covers 15 residues. The V gene lost 7 bases and the J gene lost 0 bases, with 14 bases spanning the gap. Looked up from germline, CDR1 is SEHNR and CDR2 is FQNEAQ (reference sequence). This CDR3 is CASTQRTASTDTQYF. Here the CDR3 DNA reads TGTGCCAGCACCCAACGGACAGCTAGCACAGATACGCAGTATTTT.

This clonotype was seen more than once but under ten times. The chain is built from TRBV7-2 and TRBJ2-5; the D gene is possibly TRBD1 (5 bases). CDR3 size: 14 residues. The V and J ends lost 4 bases and 5 bases respectively, with 14 bases between them. The germline CDR1 and CDR2 sequences are SGHTA and FQGNSA. For the CDR3, the DNA is TGTGCCAGCAGCTGGGTAGGGGTTGCGGAGACCCAGTACTTC. Its translation: CASSWVGVAETQYF.

The chain is built from TRBV4-1 and TRBJ2-7; 10 bases fit TRBD2. The DNA end lines up better with TRBJ2-4; the J call may be wrong. Looked up from germline, CDR1 is MGHRA and CDR2 is YSYEKL. The CDR3 extends over 16 amino acids. DNA for the CDR3: TGCGCCAGCAGCCTTGGGAGCGGGGGGGCCGCAAACATTCAGTACTTC. It yields the protein CASSLGSGGAANIQYF.

This clonotype was detected a few times. This chain joins TRBV6-2 or TRBV6-3 and TRBJ2-1; D ambiguous. V lost 6 bases and J 12 bases, leaving 12 bases between the germline ends. CDR1 and CDR2 from the germline V gene are MNHEY and SVGEGT. The CDR3 length is 11 residues. The CDR3 loop reads CASSRLEGQFF. DNA for the CDR3: TGTGCCAGCAGCCGACTGGAAGGGCAGTTCTTC.

The rearrangement uses TRBV20-1 and TRBJ2-7; tentative D call: TRBD2 (5 bases). CDR3 length: 15 amino acids. Germline V gene sequence: CDR1 DFQATT, CDR2 SNEGSKA (reference sequence). Trimming shortened V by 6 bases and J by 4 bases, and 22 bases separated the two germline ends. CDR3: CSAPRGPGVGYEQYF. For the CDR3, the DNA is TGCAGTGCGCCCCGAGGGCCGGGTGTGGGTTACGAGCAGTACTTC.

V and J are TRBV6-5 and TRBJ2-7, with a weak D call TRBD1 (6 bases). Near its end, the DNA agrees better with TRBJ2-5, so the J call may be wrong. The length of the CDR3 is 11 residues. In germline, CDR1 is MNHEY, CDR2 SVGAGI. This chain's CDR3 is CASLQGGTQYF. CDR3 bases: TGTGCCAGCCTTCAAGGGGGGACCCAGTACTTC.

The chain employs TRBV6-1 and TRBJ2-1; 10 nucleotides line up with TRBD2. The CDR3 has 14 residues. The V gene's germline CDR1 is MNHNS and CDR2 SASEGT. V gave up 7 bases and J gave up 8 bases; unmatched junction bases: 8. CDR3 protein: CASTLAGIGHEQFF. In DNA, the CDR3 is TGTGCCAGCACACTAGCGGGAATAGGGCATGAGCAGTTCTTC.